These T cell receptor beta chains were read from a single sample in a study of blood T cell repertoires in COVID-19. Profiled with immunoSEQ multiplex PCR; TCRdb holds only in-frame clones, not every one. The data show roughly 70,000 clones, 91% seen once. The sequenced sample consisted of peripheral blood. The receptors were gathered from a woman in her fifties or sixties with active COVID-19. Both conserved end residues are part of each CDR3. A D gene is named only where the DNA matches it firmly. Rows give clone size only sometimes, using once, few, many, or a class for an expanded clone.

d_gene	v_gene	j_gene	len	abundance	CDR3aa	CDR3nt
TRBD2	TRBV28	TRBJ2-1	16	.	CASSLGGRPGGNEQFF	TGTGCCAGCAGTTTGGGCGGCAGGCCGGGGGGCAATGAGCAGTTCTTC
.	TRBV5-4	TRBJ2-1	13	.	CASSLDAVGEQFF	TGTGCCAGCAGCTTGGACGCGGTCGGTGAGCAGTTCTTC
TRBD1	TRBV28	TRBJ1-6	14	.	CASFRQGASSPLHF	TGTGCCAGCTTTAGGCAGGGGGCGTCTTCACCCCTCCACTTT
.	TRBV6-5	TRBJ2-1	12	.	CASSTRDSEQFF	TGTGCCAGCAGTACCCGGGACTCTGAGCAGTTCTTC
TRBD2	TRBV11-3	TRBJ2-5	15	.	CASSRGGGRQETQYF	TGTGCCAGCAGCCGGGGGGGCGGGAGGCAAGAGACCCAGTACTTC
.	TRBV28	TRBJ2-2	16	.	CASTMGDFANTGELFF	TGTGCCAGCACCATGGGGGACTTCGCGAACACCGGGGAGCTGTTTTTT
.	TRBV7-9	TRBJ1-3	15	.	CASSPQTGPGNTIYF	TGTGCCAGCAGCCCACAAACAGGGCCCGGAAACACCATATATTTT
.	TRBV5-1	TRBJ2-3	15	.	CASSLVGLSTDTQYF	TGCGCCAGCAGCTTGGTGGGCCTAAGCACAGATACGCAGTATTTT
TRBD2	TRBV7-8	TRBJ2-1	17	.	CASSSTLLAGGYNEQFF	TGTGCCAGCAGCTCTACCCTTCTAGCGGGAGGGTACAATGAGCAGTTCTTC
.	TRBV12-3/TRBV12-4	TRBJ2-1	13	.	CASSPDLYNEQFF	TGTGCCAGCAGTCCGGACTTATACAATGAGCAGTTCTTC
TRBD2	TRBV19	TRBJ2-3	15	.	CASSMSGSGTDTQYF	TGTGCCAGTAGTATGAGCGGGAGTGGCACAGATACGCAGTATTTT
.	TRBV30	TRBJ2-1	10	.	CAWGDNEQFF	TGTGCCTGGGGCGACAATGAGCAGTTCTTC
TRBD1	TRBV18	TRBJ2-2	18	once	CASSPLPTRGQDTGELFF	TGTGCCAGCTCACCACTACCTACCCGCGGACAGGACACCGGGGAGCTGTTTTTT
TRBD1	TRBV9	TRBJ2-1	15	.	CASRGGQGSNNEQFF	TGTGCCAGCAGGGGGGGACAGGGAAGTAACAATGAGCAGTTCTTC
.	TRBV5-1	TRBJ2-1	13	.	CASSSKQGHEQFF	TGCGCCAGCAGCTCCAAACAGGGCCATGAGCAGTTCTTC
.	TRBV5-4	TRBJ2-1	13	.	CASTLDRRDEQFF	TGTGCCAGCACCCTCGACAGGAGAGACGAGCAGTTCTTC
.	TRBV3-1/TRBV3-2	TRBJ2-5	14	.	CASSHGSWEETQYF	TGTGCCAGCAGCCACGGATCTTGGGAGGAGACCCAGTACTTC
.	TRBV7-2	TRBJ1-2	12	.	CASSLTRYGYTF	TGTGCCAGCAGCTTGACTCGGTATGGCTACACCTTC
TRBD1	TRBV10-3	TRBJ2-3	16	.	CAISEFATGSVDTQYF	TGTGCCATCAGTGAATTTGCGACAGGGTCGGTAGATACGCAGTATTTT
TRBD1	TRBV5-1	TRBJ2-3	14	.	CASDRGLEADTQYF	TGCGCCTCGGACAGGGGGCTCGAAGCAGATACGCAGTATTTT
.	TRBV28	TRBJ1-3	14	.	CASSLLDRGNTIYF	TGTGCCAGCAGTTTACTGGACAGAGGAAACACCATATATTTT
.	TRBV7-2	TRBJ1-1	14	.	CASSSLAGETEAFF	TGTGCCAGCAGCTCTCTGGCAGGGGAGACTGAAGCTTTCTTT
.	TRBV14	TRBJ2-5	13	.	CASSQNAQETQYF	TGTGCCAGCAGCCAAAACGCCCAGGAGACCCAGTACTTC
TRBD2	TRBV10-3	TRBJ2-1	14	once	CAIRTSGSLNEQFF	TGTGCCATCAGGACTAGCGGGAGCCTCAATGAGCAGTTCTTC
.	TRBV20-1	TRBJ2-7	12	.	CSASSRFDEQYF	TGCAGTGCTAGTTCTAGGTTCGACGAGCAGTACTTC
TRBD2	TRBV6-4	TRBJ2-1	16	.	CASSDLGLAGGNEQFF	TGTGCCAGCAGTGACTTGGGACTAGCAGGAGGGAATGAGCAGTTCTTC
TRBD1	TRBV9	TRBJ2-1	16	.	CASSSMTGATPKEQFF	TGTGCCAGCAGCTCAATGACAGGGGCGACCCCGAAAGAGCAGTTCTTC
TRBD1	TRBV6-2/TRBV6-3	TRBJ1-1	15	.	CASSQRTGFSTEAFF	TGTGCCAGCAGTCAACGGACAGGGTTCAGCACTGAAGCTTTCTTT
TRBD2	TRBV9	TRBJ2-1	16	.	CASSSRTSGIYNEQFF	TGTGCCAGCAGCTCAAGGACTAGCGGTATCTACAATGAGCAGTTCTTC
TRBD2	TRBV18	TRBJ2-1	16	.	CASSPVALAGSNEQFF	TGTGCCAGCTCACCAGTAGCACTAGCGGGCAGCAATGAGCAGTTCTTC
TRBD1	TRBV19	TRBJ1-1	15	.	CASSTPYRGGTEAFF	TGTGCCAGTAGTACCCCGTACAGGGGAGGTACTGAAGCTTTCTTT
.	TRBV2	TRBJ2-3	16	.	CASSFGSGRSTDTQYF	TGTGCCAGCAGTTTCGGGAGCGGGCGCAGCACAGATACGCAGTATTTT
TRBD1	TRBV9	TRBJ2-1	15	.	CASSALTGSGNEQFF	TGTGCCAGCAGCGCCTTGACAGGGTCAGGCAATGAGCAGTTCTTC
.	TRBV11-1	TRBJ2-2	14	.	CASRRQFEAGELFF	TGTGCCAGCAGGAGACAGTTTGAGGCCGGGGAGCTGTTTTTT
TRBD1	TRBV7-2	TRBJ2-2	15	.	CASTLRGSNTGELFF	TGTGCCAGCACCCTCAGGGGGTCGAACACCGGGGAGCTGTTTTTT
TRBD2	TRBV6-5	TRBJ2-7	13	.	CASRGIAGGEQYF	TGTGCCAGCAGAGGGATAGCGGGAGGCGAGCAGTACTTC
.	TRBV9	TRBJ1-3	14	.	CASSVGTAGNTIYF	TGTGCCAGCAGCGTAGGGACAGCTGGAAACACCATATATTTT
.	TRBV3-1/TRBV3-2	TRBJ1-5	13	.	CASSQNSDQPQHF	TGTGCCAGCAGCCAAAATTCCGATCAGCCCCAGCATTTT
TRBD1	TRBV6-5	TRBJ2-7	13	.	CASRDRGLHEQYF	TGTGCCAGCAGGGACAGGGGGCTCCACGAGCAGTACTTC
TRBD2	TRBV7-9	TRBJ2-1	19	.	CASSLGVWGTSGRYNEQFF	TGTGCCAGCAGCTTGGGGGTTTGGGGGACTAGCGGGAGGTACAATGAGCAGTTCTTC
.	TRBV27	TRBJ1-3	16	.	CASGRGGWNSGNTIYF	TGTGCCAGCGGGCGGGGGGGGTGGAACTCTGGAAACACCATATATTTT
TRBD2	TRBV5-1	TRBJ2-3	16	.	CASSLVGLAGADTQYF	TGCGCCAGCAGCTTGGTGGGCCTAGCGGGCGCAGATACGCAGTATTTT
.	TRBV28	TRBJ1-2	17	.	CASSFSAREKRGYGYTF	TGTGCCAGCAGTTTCTCGGCCAGAGAAAAACGGGGCTATGGCTACACCTTC
.	TRBV7-9	TRBJ2-1	19	.	CASSLTAGPLFFSYNEQFF	TGTGCCAGCAGCCTAACTGCGGGACCGTTATTCTTCTCCTACAATGAGCAGTTCTTC
TRBD1	TRBV7-9	TRBJ2-7	14	.	CASSPTGTGDEQYF	TGTGCCAGCAGCCCCACCGGGACAGGGGACGAGCAGTACTTC
.	TRBV5-8	TRBJ1-5	13	once	CASRRGGSQPQHF	TGTGCCAGCAGGAGGGGGGGGAGTCAGCCCCAGCATTTT
.	TRBV28	TRBJ2-7	11	.	CASSLSSEQYF	TGTGCCAGCAGTTTATCTAGCGAGCAGTACTTC